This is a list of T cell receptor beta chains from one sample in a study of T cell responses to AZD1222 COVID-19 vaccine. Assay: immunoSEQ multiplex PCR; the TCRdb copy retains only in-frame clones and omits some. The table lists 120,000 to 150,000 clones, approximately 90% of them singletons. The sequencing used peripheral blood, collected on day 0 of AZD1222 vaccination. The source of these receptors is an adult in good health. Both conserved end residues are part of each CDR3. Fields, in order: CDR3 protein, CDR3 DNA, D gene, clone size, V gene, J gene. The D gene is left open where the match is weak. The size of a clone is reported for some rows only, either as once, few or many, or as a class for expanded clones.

CDR3 protein: CAGRAFYPGVTEAFF; CDR3 DNA: TGTGCCGGGCGGGCTTTTTACCCAGGCGTCACTGAAGCTTTCTTT; D gene: NA; clone size: NA; V gene: TRBV11-2; J gene: TRBJ1-1
CDR3 protein: CATSRGQGGAEAFF; CDR3 DNA: TGTGCCACCAGCAGAGGCCAGGGTGGCGCTGAAGCTTTCTTT; D gene: NA; clone size: NA; V gene: TRBV15; J gene: TRBJ1-1
CDR3 protein: CASSLSSNYGYTF; CDR3 DNA: TGTGCCAGCAGCTTGAGTTCTAACTATGGCTACACCTTC; D gene: NA; clone size: NA; V gene: TRBV7-9; J gene: TRBJ1-2
CDR3 protein: CASSQDPFAGGPPGTQYF; CDR3 DNA: TGCGCCAGCAGCCAAGATCCGTTTGCGGGAGGGCCGCCAGGTACGCAGTATTTT; D gene: TRBD2; clone size: NA; V gene: TRBV4-3; J gene: TRBJ2-3
CDR3 protein: CASTAGRGETQYF; CDR3 DNA: TGTGCCAGCACGGCGGGAAGGGGAGAGACCCAGTACTTC; D gene: NA; clone size: NA; V gene: TRBV5-4; J gene: TRBJ2-5
CDR3 protein: CASSFRDGLLEQYF; CDR3 DNA: TGCGCCAGCAGCTTCCGGGACGGACTGTTAGAGCAGTACTTC; D gene: NA; clone size: NA; V gene: TRBV5-1; J gene: TRBJ2-7
CDR3 protein: CAISDLYTGGRQAYEQYF; CDR3 DNA: TGTGCCATCAGTGACCTATACACGGGGGGGAGGCAGGCCTACGAGCAGTACTTC; D gene: TRBD2; clone size: NA; V gene: TRBV10-3; J gene: TRBJ2-7
CDR3 protein: CASSPRYGGTEAFF; CDR3 DNA: TGTGCCAGCAGCCCTAGGTACGGGGGCACTGAAGCTTTCTTT; D gene: NA; clone size: NA; V gene: TRBV11-3; J gene: TRBJ1-1
CDR3 protein: CASSQGREGLAGNTQYF; CDR3 DNA: TGCGCCAGCAGCCAAGGACGAGAAGGACTAGCGGGAAATACGCAGTATTTT; D gene: TRBD2; clone size: NA; V gene: TRBV4-3; J gene: TRBJ2-3
CDR3 protein: CSVEDPDSREQYF; CDR3 DNA: TGCAGCGTTGAAGATCCCGATTCTCGCGAGCAGTACTTC; D gene: NA; clone size: NA; V gene: TRBV29-1; J gene: TRBJ2-7
CDR3 protein: CASSLWAGNQPQHF; CDR3 DNA: TGTGCCAGCAGTTTATGGGCGGGTAATCAGCCCCAGCATTTT; D gene: NA; clone size: once; V gene: TRBV27; J gene: TRBJ1-5
CDR3 protein: CASSQGVPLHF; CDR3 DNA: TGTGCCAGCAGTCAGGGGGTACCCCTCCACTTT; D gene: TRBD1; clone size: NA; V gene: TRBV28; J gene: TRBJ1-6
CDR3 protein: CASSPLVLTDEQYF; CDR3 DNA: TGTGCCAGCAGCCCGCTAGTGCTAACCGACGAGCAGTACTTC; D gene: NA; clone size: NA; V gene: TRBV14; J gene: TRBJ2-7
CDR3 protein: CAWSKDSGRQETQYF; CDR3 DNA: TGTGCCTGGAGTAAGGATAGCGGGAGGCAAGAGACCCAGTACTTC; D gene: TRBD2; clone size: NA; V gene: TRBV30; J gene: TRBJ2-5
CDR3 protein: CASSFANTEAFF; CDR3 DNA: TGTGCCAGCAGCTTTGCGAACACTGAAGCTTTCTTT; D gene: NA; clone size: few; V gene: TRBV5-4; J gene: TRBJ1-1
CDR3 protein: CAWCRSTGGKTDTQYF; CDR3 DNA: TGTGCCTGGTGCCGATCCACAGGGGGAAAGACAGATACGCAGTATTTT; D gene: TRBD1; clone size: NA; V gene: TRBV30; J gene: TRBJ2-3
CDR3 protein: CASSFVDTQYF; CDR3 DNA: TGTGCCAGCAGTTTTGTAGATACGCAGTATTTT; D gene: NA; clone size: NA; V gene: TRBV28; J gene: TRBJ2-3
CDR3 protein: CASEPGQGYEKLFF; CDR3 DNA: TGTGCCAGCGAACCGGGACAGGGGTATGAAAAACTGTTTTTT; D gene: TRBD1; clone size: medium-sized; V gene: TRBV2; J gene: TRBJ1-4
CDR3 protein: CASSPNSNQPQHF; CDR3 DNA: TGTGCCAGCTCACCAAATAGCAATCAGCCCCAGCATTTT; D gene: NA; clone size: NA; V gene: TRBV18; J gene: TRBJ1-5
CDR3 protein: CASSQQKTSGSYEQYF; CDR3 DNA: TGTGCCAGCAGCCAGCAAAAGACTAGCGGGAGTTACGAGCAGTACTTC; D gene: TRBD2; clone size: NA; V gene: TRBV4-2; J gene: TRBJ2-7
CDR3 protein: CASSPPGTAFNEQYF; CDR3 DNA: TGTGCCAGCAGCCCTCCAGGGACAGCATTTAACGAGCAGTACTTC; D gene: TRBD1; clone size: NA; V gene: TRBV2; J gene: TRBJ2-7
CDR3 protein: CASSQDRDSPSRPQYF; CDR3 DNA: TGTGCCAGCAGCCAAGATAGGGACAGCCCGTCGCGACCGCAGTATTTT; D gene: TRBD1; clone size: NA; V gene: TRBV4-2; J gene: TRBJ2-3
CDR3 protein: CAWSHFRAARVEQYF; CDR3 DNA: TGTGCCTGGAGCCACTTCAGGGCCGCGCGGGTCGAGCAGTACTTC; D gene: NA; clone size: once; V gene: TRBV30; J gene: TRBJ2-7
CDR3 protein: CSVVRMLALNEQFF; CDR3 DNA: TGCAGCGTTGTAAGAATGCTAGCCCTCAATGAGCAGTTCTTC; D gene: NA; clone size: NA; V gene: TRBV29-1; J gene: TRBJ2-1